Below, one T cell receptor (beta chain) is given with its context. No antigen is known for it. No much larger clonotype is one base removed from it; base qualities were not supplied. CDR1 is given as SQVTM and CDR2 as ANQGSEA, both from the germline V gene. V sheds 5 bases and J sheds 12 bases, leaving 17 bases between their ends. The CDR3 holds 11 amino acids from the cysteine to the phenylalanine. Only the CDR3 DNA stays, 33 bases, in frame from base 1. This record belongs to a study of control samples from healthy donors and cancer patients (TCRdb year 2020). The library relied on the immunoSEQ multiplex PCR assay. TCRdb took this table from immuneACCESS and kept in-frame rearrangements with V and J called. Such tables lack part of the clones; where checked against another copy, unresolved V genes explain under half of the gap, and the rest is unexplained. The sample table contains 190,000 or so clones; only one count was recorded for 80% to 95% of them. Roughly 1.5% of the sample is held by the ten biggest clonotypes.

This sequence was found in a young man in good health. The chain is made from TRBV29-1 and TRBJ2-7, and the D gene may be TRBD1, 6 bases matching. Sequencing used blood. CDR3 protein: CSVRTADLMYF. The sequenced DNA: TGCAGCGTTCGGACAGCCGATTTGATGTACTTC.